Listed here is a single T cell receptor beta chain. The sample belongs to a study of patients and donors after allogeneic stem cell transplantation. V was clipped by 7 bases and J by 8 bases, with 23 bases between them. CDR1 MDHEN and CDR2 SYDVKM come from the germline V gene. The CDR3 length is 15 residues. TCRdb recomputed calls from the RT-PCR reads with MiXCR, one row per CDR3 protein. This sample has 70,000 or so distinct CDR3 sequences; approximately 25% occur once, and the top ten carry roughly 29%. This TCR came from a human donor who was either an allogeneic HSCT recipient or a stem cell or donor lymphocyte infusion donor (not recorded which). It is not recorded whose cells these are; they may come from a transplant donor. The chain links TRBV28 to TRBJ1-2; D call uncertain. The sequencing sample was made of blood, either unsorted or a sorted T cell fraction (not recorded which). As DNA, the CDR3 is TGTGCCAGCATGGATTATGGCAAGGGAGGAGGCGGCTACACCTTC. Protein sequence: CASMDYGKGGGGYTF.